The TCR beta chain under discussion was sequenced for a study of blood T cell repertoires in COVID-19. In the study overall: The study drew acute and convalescent COVID-19 samples from the United States, Italy and Spain.

There are 14 residues in the CDR3. Germline V gene lookup returns CDR1 SEHNR and CDR2 FQNEAQ (reference sequence). Methods used by the authors: Estimation of nucleated cell counts was performed using reference gene primer amplification. This table comes from immunoSEQ multiplex PCR, and its TCRdb copy is limited to in-frame clones, with some not included. That table gives V, J and clone size, and the DNA gave D and trimming. The sample comprises 100,000 or so clones, almost 95% of which are singletons, and approximately 5.4% rests with the top ten. The source is a man aged 50-59 years with active COVID-19. The rearrangement links TRBV7-9 to TRBJ2-1, with 9 nucleotides matching TRBD2. Sequenced sample: peripheral blood. DNA of the CDR3: TGTGCAATTGAGTCCAGCGGGGGGAGGTGGGAGCAGTTCTTC. As protein: CAIESSGGRWEQFF.